This T cell receptor (beta chain) was identified in a study of T cell responses to AZD1222 COVID-19 vaccine. Study details: The analysis combined second doses at about 4 or about 12 weeks. Findings and limits, study-wide: The donors showed a predominance of white British ancestry and of females, with possible underestimation of clonal diversity.

Comment on this clone: Its antigen is not known.

The repertoire was sequenced with immunoSEQ multiplex PCR; TCRdb's copy has only in-frame clones and lacks some. The data contain about 66,000 clones, about 90% of them seen just once; the ten biggest clones take up about 18%. Per germline, CDR1 MNHEY and CDR2 SMNVEV (reference sequence). The CDR3 runs 14 residues. With 6 bases clipped from V and 5 bases from J, the junction kept 9 bases outside the gene matches. The receptor's source is an adult in good health. Sample: peripheral blood, taken on day 0 of AZD1222 vaccination. The chain links TRBV27 to TRBJ1-1; 7 positions agree with TRBD1. CDR3 loop: CASSYRGSGTEAFF. The CDR3 nucleotides read TGTGCCAGCAGCTACAGGGGTTCAGGTACTGAAGCTTTCTTT.